These 2 T cell receptor beta chains were all obtained from the same sample, sequenced in a study of blood T cell repertoires in COVID-19 (dated by TCRdb to about 2020). Libraries were built with the immunoSEQ multiplex PCR assay. This is the immuneACCESS table as TCRdb keeps it, with only in-frame sequences that have V and J called. A part of the clones is gone; compared with another copy, unresolved V genes explain less than half, and the rest is unexplained. The sample table holds about 190,000 clones, of which about 80% were seen once. 5.5% to 8.5% of the sample comes from the top ten. Source material: peripheral blood. These receptors were obtained from a man aged 60 to 69 with acute or convalescent COVID-19.

This chain connects TRBV7-9 to TRBJ1-2; maybe TRBD1 (6 bases). Germline V gene lookup returns CDR1 SEHNR and CDR2 FQNEAQ (reference sequence). The CDR3 is 18 amino acids. With 3 bases removed from V and 0 bases from J, the gap between germline ends came to 20 bases. This chain's CDR3 is CASSFAIVRGSPNYGYTF. The CDR3 bases are TGTGCCAGCAGCTTTGCAATAGTCAGGGGATCTCCTAACTATGGCTACACCTTC.

The chain recombines TRBV9 with TRBJ1-2; 7 bases match TRBD1. The junction had 11 bases not matched to a gene; V was cut back by 0 bases and J by 0 bases. Germline V gene data show CDR1 as SGDLS and CDR2 as YYNGEE. This CDR3 contains 18 residues. Here the CDR3 DNA reads TGTGCCAGCAGCGTAGATAGAATCGGGGACAGTACTAACTATGGCTACACCTTC. Its protein is CASSVDRIGDSTNYGYTF.